One sample yielded the 19 T cell receptor beta chains listed below, sequenced in a study of blood T cell repertoires in COVID-19. Assay used: immunoSEQ multiplex PCR; TCRdb lists only in-frame clones, some missing. The sample lists approximately 100,000 clones; 70% to 90% were seen once. Sequenced sample: peripheral blood. These receptors were collected from a woman under 40 with acute or convalescent COVID-19.

The J gene is TRBJ2-2, the V gene TRBV25-1; the D gene is possibly TRBD1 (6 bases). Trimming stripped 7 bases from V and 1 base from J, with 13 bases between. The CDR3 contains 15 residues. The germline gives CDR1 MGHDK, CDR2 SYGVNS. DNA for the CDR3: TGTGCCAGCACGCCGGGACATAAGAACACCGGGGAGCTGTTTTTT. It specifies CASTPGHKNTGELFF.

Note on this clone: At the DNA level, this CDR3 is encoded by other sequences in the same sample as well. The V call is TRBV7-2, the J call TRBJ2-3, with D perhaps matching TRBD2 (6 bases). Trimming removed 3 bases from V and 3 bases from J, with 7 bases in between. The CDR3 length is 13 residues. Germline V gene sequence: CDR1 SGHTA, CDR2 FQGNSA. CDR3 region: CASSLGGTDTQYF. The DNA of the CDR3 is TGTGCCAGCAGCTTGGGGGGTACAGATACGCAGTATTTT.

The genes are TRBV28 and TRBJ1-4, with 11 bases matching TRBD1. Germline CDR1 and CDR2: MDHEN and SYDVKM. V trimming: 7 bases; J trimming: 8 bases; junction bases outside the gene matches: 9. This CDR3 has 15 amino acids. The CDR3 DNA reads TGTGCCAGCAACAAGCCGGGACAGGGGGACGAAAAACTGTTTTTT. Amino acids: CASNKPGQGDEKLFF.

The chain uses TRBV12-3 or TRBV12-4 and TRBJ1-4; D is uncertain. V dropped 5 bases and J dropped 8 bases, with 12 bases sitting between them. The CDR3 sequence is 13 residues long. The DNA of the CDR3 is TGTGCCAGCAGTCACAGACGTCCCGAAAAACTGTTTTTT. It is translated as CASSHRRPEKLFF.

This chain connects TRBV12-5 to TRBJ1-2; a weak D match, TRBD1 (5 bases). Trimming removed 4 bases at V and 4 bases at J, with 7 bases between. The germline V gene has CDR1 LGHNT and CDR2 FRNRAP. The CDR3 has 12 residues. The DNA of the CDR3 is TGTGCTAGTGGTTCAACAGGCTATGGCTACACCTTC. Residues: CASGSTGYGYTF. Full variable domain (missing parts from reference TRBV12-5 and TRBJ1-2): DARVTQTPRHKVTEMGQEVTMRCQPILGHNTVFWYRQTMMQGLELLAYFRNRAPLDDSGMPKDRFSAEMPDATLATLKIQPSEPRDSAVYFCASGSTGYGYTFGSGTRLTVV.

This clone was detected only a few times. V is TRBV4-2 and J is TRBJ1-1; D is perhaps TRBD1 (5 bases). V gave up 3 bases and J gave up 9 bases, with 14 bases separating them. From germline, CDR1 is LGHNA and CDR2 YNFKEQ. The CDR3 runs 13 residues. The chain's CDR3 is CASSHPTGDQAFF. CDR3 coding DNA: TGTGCCAGCAGCCACCCCACAGGTGATCAAGCTTTCTTT.

The V call is TRBV30, the J call TRBJ1-4; 7 positions agree with TRBD1. The junction had 9 bases not matched to a gene; V was cut back by 2 bases and J by 9 bases. The CDR3 is 14 amino acids. Germline CDR1 reads GTSNPN; CDR2 reads SVGIG (reference sequence). DNA of the CDR3: TGTGCCTGGAGTCCGACAGGGTCGGATCAAAAACTGTTTTTT. Translated: CAWSPTGSDQKLFF.

V is TRBV6-5 and J is TRBJ1-3; D call uncertain. Trimming cost V 2 bases and J 0 bases, with 8 bases left between them. The CDR3 covers 15 residues. Germline V gene data show CDR1 as MNHEY and CDR2 as SVGAGI. The CDR3 loop is CASSYGGLSGNTIYF. CDR3 DNA: TGTGCCAGCAGTTACGGAGGGCTCTCTGGAAACACCATATATTTT.

The V gene is TRBV6-6, the J gene TRBJ2-1, with a possible D match to TRBD1 (5 bases). Germline assignment: CDR1 MNHNY and CDR2 SVGAGI (reference sequence). Trimming left V 8 bases short and J 9 bases short, with 11 bases between. This CDR3 region has 11 residues. The chain's CDR3 is CASGAAGEQFF. The CDR3, as DNA: TGTGCCAGCGGGGCGGCAGGTGAGCAGTTCTTC.

This clone has more than one count but fewer than ten. V is TRBV7-2 and J is TRBJ2-1, with 9 bases that match TRBD2. J lost 3 bases, V lost 3 bases, and 3 bases had no gene match. The CDR3 is 15 amino acids. The germline V gene has CDR1 SGHTA and CDR2 FQGNSA. CDR3 bases: TGTGCCAGCAGCTTCACACTAGCGGGCTACAATGAGCAGTTCTTC. Translating gives CASSFTLAGYNEQFF.

This clone was seen only once. The chain recombines TRBV6-2 or TRBV6-3 with TRBJ2-7; 10 bases line up with TRBD1. The CDR3 sequence is 17 residues long. After removal of 2 bases from V and 3 bases from J, the junction contained 10 bases not matched to a gene. In germline, CDR1 is MNHEY, CDR2 SVGEGT. The CDR3 loop is CASSYPDLGQGNYEQYF. For the CDR3, the DNA is TGTGCCAGCAGTTACCCAGACTTGGGACAGGGGAACTACGAGCAGTACTTC.

This clone was seen a handful of times. The identical CDR3 is also encoded by other nucleotide sequences in the sample. V and J are TRBV3-1 (or the pseudogene TRBV3-2) and TRBJ2-7, with 9 nucleotides matching TRBD1. With 4 bases clipped from V and 4 bases from J, the junction kept 5 bases outside the gene matches. CDR3 length equals 14 residues. The V gene's germline CDR1 is LGHDT and CDR2 YNNKEL (reference sequence). CDR3 region: CASSPPGTGYEQYF. For the CDR3, the DNA is TGTGCCAGCAGCCCACCCGGGACAGGGTACGAGCAGTACTTC.

The chain has TRBV25-1 and TRBJ2-3, with a weak D call TRBD2 (5 bases). This CDR3 is 13 amino acids long. Germline loops: CDR1 MGHDK, CDR2 SYGVNS. The germline V and J ends were trimmed by 3 bases and 3 bases, with 7 bases remaining between them. DNA of the CDR3: TGTGCCAGCAGTGACGGGATTACAGATACGCAGTATTTT. Residues: CASSDGITDTQYF.

The chain couples TRBV11-2 to TRBJ2-7, with D possibly TRBD1 on 6 matching bases. V lost 1 base and J lost 4, with 11 bases in between. Germline V gene lookup returns CDR1 SGHAT and CDR2 FQNNGV. The CDR3 contains 14 residues. CDR3 sequence reads: CASSLGQGWYEQYF. Here the CDR3 DNA reads TGTGCCAGCAGCTTAGGCCAGGGGTGGTACGAGCAGTACTTC.

CDR3 nucleotides: TGTGCCAGTTCCAGGGGGCGATACTCCTACGAGCAGTACTTC. Translating gives CASSRGRYSYEQYF. The chain carries TRBV19 and TRBJ2-7, with 8 bases that match TRBD1. There are 14 residues in the CDR3. CDR1 is LNHDA, CDR2 SQIVND, per germline (reference sequence). J was trimmed by 0 bases and V by 8 bases; bases with no gene match: 6.

The rearrangement joins TRBV12-5 to TRBJ2-3; TRBD2 agrees at 9 bases. V lost 0 bases to trimming and J lost 0 bases; unmatched junction nucleotides: 10. The CDR3 length is 19 residues. Germline V lookup: CDR1 LGHNT, CDR2 FRNRAP. CDR3 nucleotides: TGTGCTAGTGGTTTGGTACTCGGAGCGGGGGGTACTAGCACAGATACGCAGTATTTT. Translating gives CASGLVLGAGGTSTDTQYF.

This sequence joins TRBV30 and TRBJ1-2; 7 positions match TRBD1. Germline V gene sequence: CDR1 GTSNPN, CDR2 SVGIG (reference sequence). The CDR3 contains 12 residues. V trimming: 1 base; J trimming: 5 bases; junction bases outside the gene matches: 1. CDR3 DNA: TGTGCCTGGAGTGGACAGGGTTATGGCTACACCTTC. Translated: CAWSGQGYGYTF.

The chain is built from TRBV29-1 and TRBJ2-7; a weak D match, TRBD2 (6 bases). With 2 bases removed from V and 2 bases from J, the gap between germline ends came to 10 bases. The germline CDR1 and CDR2 sequences are SQVTM and ANQGSEA. The CDR3 has 13 amino acids. The CDR3 bases are TGCAGCGTTGAATCGGGACTTACCTACGAGCAGTACTTC. Amino acids: CSVESGLTYEQYF.

This chain links TRBV12-3 or TRBV12-4 with TRBJ2-3; D call uncertain. V was shortened by 3 bases and J by 6 bases, with 7 bases between the two germline ends. The CDR3 runs to 12 residues. The CDR3 region has the DNA TGTGCCAGCAGTTTGGTAGAGGATACGCAGTATTTT. This encodes CASSLVEDTQYF.